The 18 T cell receptor beta chains listed next were all sequenced from one sample in a study (dated by TCRdb to between 2014 and 2017). The protocol used for the library was 5' RACE. Sequencing was performed on an Illumina MiSeq. In TCRdb, the public reads were trimmed at Q25 with fastp and aligned with MiXCR, with productive beta chains retained. When rows share a CDR3 protein, they turn into one entry using the most common DNA and genes. Across this sample there are 45,000 to 70,000 distinct CDR3 sequences, with about 28% seen only once. The leading ten clones occupy less than 3.5% of the sample. The sample taken for sequencing was tumor-infiltrating memory CD4+ T cells sorted from the breast tumor. In the paper's terms, the cell subset or site label means: memory CD4+ T cells, CD4+CD45RO+CD25-. The receptors stem from a female donor with breast cancer.

In this sample, this clonotype turned up a few times. The chain joins TRBV7-2 to TRBJ2-7; no clear D. With 1 base removed from V and 4 bases from J, the gap between germline ends came to 2 bases. Germline V gene sequence: CDR1 SGHTA, CDR2 FQGNSA. CDR3 length equals 11 residues. The CDR3 DNA sequence: TGTGCCAGCAGCTTAGAGTACGAGCAGTACTTC. Translation gives CASSLEYEQYF.

The V call is TRBV20-1, the J call TRBJ1-1, with no clear D. The germline gives CDR1 DFQATT, CDR2 SNEGSKA (reference sequence). The CDR3 covers 14 residues. V gave up 3 bases and J gave up 1 base, with 12 bases separating them. The CDR3, as DNA: TGCAGTGCTAGGTTGGGCACACAGAACACTGAAGCTTTCTTT. Translating it yields CSARLGTQNTEAFF.

This chain uses TRBV19 with TRBJ1-2; perhaps TRBD1 as D (6 bases). The germline V gene has CDR1 LNHDA and CDR2 SQIVND (reference sequence). The CDR3 has 16 amino acids. V lost 5 bases to trimming and J lost 6 bases, with 22 bases between them. The DNA for the CDR3 is TGTGCCAGTAGTCTGCGAGATGCTACAGGGATCGATGGCTACACCTTC. This gives the protein CASSLRDATGIDGYTF.

In the case of this clonotype: The junction differs from germline at one of its ends, possibly a read error. The chain has TRBV5-1 and TRBJ2-5; 9 bases map to TRBD1. CDR1 SGHRS and CDR2 YFSETQ come from the germline V gene. The CDR3 sequence is 16 residues long. CDR3 in amino acids: CACSLVGQGRPGAQYF. The CDR3 nucleotides read TGCGCCTGCAGCTTGGTGGGACAGGGACGGCCAGGGGCCCAGTACTTC. Full variable domain (missing parts from reference TRBV5-1 and TRBJ2-5): KAGVTQTPRYLIKTRGQQVTLSCSPISGHRSVSWYQQTPGQGLQFLFEYFSETQRNKGNFPGRFSGRQFSNSRSEMNVSTLELGDSALYLCACSLVGQGRPGAQYFGPGTRLLVL.

This clonotype was detected only a few times. The junction and the germline gene differ at one end; a read error may be behind it. The chain uses TRBV5-1 and TRBJ2-7, with 9 bases that match TRBD1. This CDR3 is 17 amino acids long. The germline CDR1 and CDR2 sequences are SGHRS and YFSETQ. The CDR3 bases are TGCGTCAGCAGCGAAAACCCGGCGGGACAGGGTTCCTACGAGCAGTACTTC. It yields the protein CVSSENPAGQGSYEQYF.

This clonotype was counted at least ten times. V and J are TRBV7-2 and TRBJ2-5; weak D call: TRBD2 (5 bases). This CDR3 comprises 12 residues. The V end was cut by 5 bases, the J end by 7 bases, with 11 bases between. Germline assignment: CDR1 SGHTA and CDR2 FQGNSA. DNA for the CDR3: TGTGCCAGCAGCGACACTAGTGTGACCCAGTACTTC. It yields the protein CASSDTSVTQYF.

In its sample, this clonotype was seen a few times. The gene calls are TRBV29-1 and TRBJ2-7; a possible D gene is TRBD2 (5 bases). V gave up 1 base and J gave up 0 bases, with 13 bases separating them. Germline CDR1 reads SQVTM; CDR2 reads ANQGSEA. The CDR3 has 15 residues. The CDR3, as DNA: TGCAGCGTTGAAGTGGCCAGCGGTCTCTCCTACGAGCAGTACTTC. Residues: CSVEVASGLSYEQYF.

The sample holds many counts of this clonotype. The gene calls are TRBV7-2 and TRBJ2-7, with D unclear. The CDR3 extends over 12 amino acids. The germline V and J ends were trimmed by 5 bases and 4 bases, with 9 bases remaining between them. The V gene's germline CDR1 is SGHTA and CDR2 FQGNSA. CDR3 in amino acids: CASSVASYEQYF. The CDR3, as DNA: TGTGCCAGCAGCGTTGCTAGTTACGAGCAGTACTTC.

This clonotype turned up a few times. A read error may produce the germline difference seen at one junction end. This chain connects TRBV4-1 to TRBJ2-7; 8 bases align to TRBD2. The length of the CDR3 is 16 residues. CDR1 is MGHRA and CDR2 is YSYEKL in the germline V gene. The CDR3 loop is CASSQDGPGLGGRPIF. The CDR3 DNA follows: TGCGCCAGCAGCCAAGATGGGCCGGGGCTGGGCGGGAGGCCAATCTTC.

The chain employs TRBV29-1 and TRBJ1-2, with TRBD1 as a possible D gene (5 bases). In germline, CDR1 is SQVTM, CDR2 ANQGSEA. V gave up 3 bases and J gave up 4 bases, with 18 bases separating them. The CDR3 runs to 15 residues. This CDR3 is CSVDGTGGLSYGYTF. The CDR3, as DNA: TGCAGCGTTGACGGAACAGGAGGGCTCTCCTATGGCTACACCTTC.

About this clonotype itself: A read error is likely, as this CDR3 ends without the conserved phenylalanine or tryptophan. The chain is built from TRBV20-1 and TRBJ1-2, with 8 positions matching TRBD1. CDR3 length: 15 amino acids. Germline CDR1 DFQATT, CDR2 SNEGSKA (reference sequence). Losses at the gene ends were 1 base for V and 1 base for J; bases not matched to a gene: 5. Here the CDR3 DNA reads TGCAGTGCTAGAGGGGGGACAGGTGATAACTATGGCTACACCATC. As protein: CSARGGTGDNYGYTI.

This clonotype came up a few times. The chain has TRBV5-1 and TRBJ1-1; 8 bases align to TRBD1. The V and J ends lost 4 bases and 7 bases, in that order; junction bases with no gene match: 6. Germline lookup yields CDR1 SGHRS and CDR2 YFSETQ. CDR3 length equals 13 residues. The CDR3 DNA reads as TGCGCCAGCAGCACAGGGGGGCTGGTTGAAGCTTTCTTT. Translated, it gives CASSTGGLVEAFF.

The sample holds a few counts of this clonotype. The chain is built from TRBV5-5 and TRBJ2-3, with 7 nucleotides matching TRBD1. The germline V gene has CDR1 SGHKS and CDR2 YYEKEE (reference sequence). V shed 4 bases, J shed 4 bases, and the junction held 6 bases outside the gene matches. This CDR3 is built from 14 residues. The CDR3 nucleotides read TGTGCCAGCAGCGCAACAGGGGATTCAGATACGCAGTATTTT. This sequence encodes CASSATGDSDTQYF.

This clonotype has just a few counts. The V and J genes are TRBV7-9 and TRBJ2-2, with D hard to call. Germline V gene sequence: CDR1 SEHNR, CDR2 FQNEAQ (reference sequence). The CDR3 is 14 residues long. V lost 1 base, J lost 3 bases, and 6 bases lay in between. The CDR3 protein is CASSLGADTGELFF. Written as DNA, the CDR3 is TGTGCCAGCAGCTTAGGGGCTGACACCGGGGAGCTGTTTTTT. Filled out from reference TRBV7-9 and TRBJ2-2, the complete variable domain reads DTGVSQNPRHKITKRGQNVTFRCDPISEHNRLYWYRQTLGQGPEFLTYFQNEAQLEKSRLLSDRFSAERPKGSFSTLEIQRTEQGDSAMYLCASSLGADTGELFFGEGSRLTVL.

The chain couples TRBV14 to TRBJ2-3, with D possibly matching TRBD1 (6 bases). Between the trimmed V and J ends, which lost 0 bases and 1 base, there was a span of 8 bases. Germline CDR1 is SGHDN and CDR2 is FVKESK. The CDR3 is 15 amino acids. CDR3 sequence: CASSQEWGRTDTQYF. Here the CDR3 DNA reads TGTGCCAGCAGCCAAGAATGGGGGCGCACAGATACGCAGTATTTT.

The J gene is TRBJ2-6, the V gene TRBV5-1; no firm D call. V was trimmed by 4 bases and J by 0 bases, leaving 5 bases between them. This CDR3 region has 14 residues. Germline V lookup: CDR1 SGHRS, CDR2 YFSETQ. The CDR3 spells CASSPSSGANVLTF. The DNA for the CDR3 is TGCGCCAGCAGCCCCTCCTCTGGGGCCAACGTCCTGACTTTC.

CDR3: CASLPQEQGRGNTIYF. Here the CDR3 DNA reads TGTGCCAGCCTACCCCAGGAGCAGGGGCGCGGAAACACCATATATTTT. The rearrangement uses TRBV6-6 and TRBJ1-3; possible D gene TRBD1, 6 bases. The length of the CDR3 is 16 residues. V lost 8 bases and J lost 4, with 21 bases in between. Germline V gene lookup returns CDR1 MNHNY and CDR2 SVGAGI (reference sequence).

J is TRBJ1-6 and V is TRBV20-1; 9 bases align to TRBD1. Germline CDR1 and CDR2: DFQATT and SNEGSKA (reference sequence). The CDR3 is 13 amino acids. V gave up 4 bases and J gave up 7 bases; unmatched junction bases: 2. In nucleotides, the CDR3 is TGCAGTGCTACGGACAGGGGAAATTCACCCCTCCACTTT. Translating gives CSATDRGNSPLHF.